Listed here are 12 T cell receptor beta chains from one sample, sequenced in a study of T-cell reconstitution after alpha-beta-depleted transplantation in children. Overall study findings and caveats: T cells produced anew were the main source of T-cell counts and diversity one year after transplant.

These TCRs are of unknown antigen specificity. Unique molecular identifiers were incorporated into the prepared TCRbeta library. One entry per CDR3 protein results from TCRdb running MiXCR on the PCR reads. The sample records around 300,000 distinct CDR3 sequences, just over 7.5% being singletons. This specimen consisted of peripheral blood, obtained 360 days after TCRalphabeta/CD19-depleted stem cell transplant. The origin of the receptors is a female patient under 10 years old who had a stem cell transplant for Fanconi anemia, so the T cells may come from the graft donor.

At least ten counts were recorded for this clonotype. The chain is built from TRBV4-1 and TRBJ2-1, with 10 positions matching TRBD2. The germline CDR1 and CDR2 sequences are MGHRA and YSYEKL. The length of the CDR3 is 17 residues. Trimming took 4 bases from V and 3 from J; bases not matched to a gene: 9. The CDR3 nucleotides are TGCGCCAGCAGCCGCGAACCGGGACTAGCGAACTACAATGAGCAGTTCTTC. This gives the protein CASSREPGLANYNEQFF.

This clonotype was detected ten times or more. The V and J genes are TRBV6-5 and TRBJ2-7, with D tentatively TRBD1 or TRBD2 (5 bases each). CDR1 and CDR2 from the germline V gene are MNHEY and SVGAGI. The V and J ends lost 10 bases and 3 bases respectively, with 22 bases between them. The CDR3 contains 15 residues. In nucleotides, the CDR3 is TGTGCCACCAACCCGACCGGGACGTCTTTCTACGAGCAGTACTTC. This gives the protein CATNPTGTSFYEQYF.

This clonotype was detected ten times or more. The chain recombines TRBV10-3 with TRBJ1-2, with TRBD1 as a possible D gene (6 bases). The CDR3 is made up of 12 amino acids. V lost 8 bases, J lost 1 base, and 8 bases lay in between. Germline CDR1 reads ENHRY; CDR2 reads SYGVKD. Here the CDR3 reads CAISDSNYGYTF. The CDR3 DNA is TGTGCCATCTCGGACAGTAACTATGGCTACACCTTC.

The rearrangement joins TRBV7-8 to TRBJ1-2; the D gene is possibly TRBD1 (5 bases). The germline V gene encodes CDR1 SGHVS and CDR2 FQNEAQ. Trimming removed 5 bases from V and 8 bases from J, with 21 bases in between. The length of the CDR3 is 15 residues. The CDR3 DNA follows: TGTGCCAGCAGCCATCTTATAGGGACGGCGGAAGGCTACACCTTC. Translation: CASSHLIGTAEGYTF.

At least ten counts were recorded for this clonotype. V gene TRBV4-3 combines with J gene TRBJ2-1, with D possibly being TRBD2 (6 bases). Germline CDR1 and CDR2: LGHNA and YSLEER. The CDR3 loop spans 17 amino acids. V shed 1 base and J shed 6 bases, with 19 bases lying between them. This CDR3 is CASSQATSLKGLNEQFF. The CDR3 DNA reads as TGCGCCAGCAGCCAAGCGACTAGTCTAAAGGGGCTCAATGAGCAGTTCTTC.

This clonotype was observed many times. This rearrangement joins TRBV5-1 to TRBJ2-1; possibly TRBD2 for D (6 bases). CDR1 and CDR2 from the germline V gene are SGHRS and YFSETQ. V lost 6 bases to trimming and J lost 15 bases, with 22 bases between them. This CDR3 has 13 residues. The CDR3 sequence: CASTNEGLGWGFF. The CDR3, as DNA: TGCGCCAGCACCAACGAGGGACTTGGGTGGGGGTTCTTC.

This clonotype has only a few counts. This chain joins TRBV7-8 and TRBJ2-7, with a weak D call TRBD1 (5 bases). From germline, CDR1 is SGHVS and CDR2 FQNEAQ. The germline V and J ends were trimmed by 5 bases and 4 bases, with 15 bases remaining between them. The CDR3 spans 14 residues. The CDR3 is CASSPPLWTYEQYF. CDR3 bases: TGTGCCAGCAGCCCCCCGCTGTGGACATACGAGCAGTACTTC.

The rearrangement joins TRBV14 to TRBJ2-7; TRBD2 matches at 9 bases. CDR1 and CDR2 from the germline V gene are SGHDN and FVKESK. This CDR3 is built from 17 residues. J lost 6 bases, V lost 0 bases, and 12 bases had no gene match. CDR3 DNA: TGTGCCAGCAGCCAAGATATTCGTGCGGGAGGGCCCGGCGAGCAGTACTTC. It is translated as CASSQDIRAGGPGEQYF.

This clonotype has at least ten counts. The CDR3: CSALGGYEQYV. In DNA, the CDR3 is TGCAGTGCCCTCGGGGGGTACGAGCAGTACGTC. This chain connects TRBV20-1 to TRBJ2-7, with TRBD2 identical over 7 bases. CDR1 is DFQATT, CDR2 SNEGSKA, per germline (reference sequence). Germline trimming cut 6 bases from V and 4 bases from J; bases unmatched to any gene: 3. CDR3 length: 11 amino acids.

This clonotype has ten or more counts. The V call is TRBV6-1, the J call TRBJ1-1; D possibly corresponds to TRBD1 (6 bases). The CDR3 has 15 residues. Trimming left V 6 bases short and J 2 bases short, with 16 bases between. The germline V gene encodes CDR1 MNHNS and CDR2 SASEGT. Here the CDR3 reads CASSTSGGANTEAFF. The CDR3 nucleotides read TGTGCCAGCAGCACCTCCGGGGGGGCCAACACTGAAGCTTTCTTT.

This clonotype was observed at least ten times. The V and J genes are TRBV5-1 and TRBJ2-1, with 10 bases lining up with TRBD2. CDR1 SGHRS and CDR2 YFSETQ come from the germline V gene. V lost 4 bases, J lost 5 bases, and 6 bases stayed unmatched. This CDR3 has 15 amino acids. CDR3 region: CASSKSGGAHNEQFF. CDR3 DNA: TGCGCCAGCAGCAAGAGCGGGGGGGCCCACAATGAGCAGTTCTTC.

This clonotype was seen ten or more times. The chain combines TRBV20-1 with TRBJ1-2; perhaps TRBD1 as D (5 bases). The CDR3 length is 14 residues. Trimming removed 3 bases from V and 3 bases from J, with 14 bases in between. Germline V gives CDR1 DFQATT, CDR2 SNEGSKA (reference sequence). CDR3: CSASRGPPDYGYTF. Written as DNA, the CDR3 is TGCAGTGCTAGTAGGGGACCCCCGGACTATGGCTACACCTTC.